These 18 T cell receptor beta chains originate from one sample sequenced in a study of post-analysis software for immune sequencing data. Unique molecular identifiers were present in the TCR beta cDNA libraries. MiXCR, run by TCRdb on the PCR reads, gives a single entry per CDR3 protein. The sample lists hundreds of thousands of distinct CDR3 sequences; 30% were seen once. Antigen specificity for these receptors is unknown. Findings and limits, study-wide: Comparison of patients with controls showed 4 to 6 TRBV segments more frequent in patients, TRBV5-6, TRBV5-1 and TRBV20-1 among them.

The sequencing input was blood. The receptors shown here come from a girl aged 10 to 17 with multiple sclerosis.

The chain has TRBV29-1 and TRBJ1-3, with 7 bases identical to TRBD1. After removal of 6 bases from V and 8 bases from J, the junction contained 10 bases not matched to a gene. Germline CDR1 reads SQVTM; CDR2 reads ANQGSEA. The CDR3 contains 13 residues. The CDR3 bases are TGCAGCGTCGCAACACAGGGGACGGACACCATATATTTT. Its translation is CSVATQGTDTIYF. The complete variable domain, with remaining parts taken from reference TRBV29-1 and TRBJ1-3, reads SAVISQKPSRDICQRGTSLTIQCQVDSQVTMMFWYRQQPGQSLTLIATANQGSEATYESGFVIDKFPISRPNLTFSTLTVSNMSPEDSSIYLCSVATQGTDTIYFGEGSWLTVV.

This clonotype came up many times. The chain's CDR3 is CSVEDLGGLGQFF. CDR3 nucleotides: TGCAGCGTTGAAGACTTAGGGGGCCTGGGGCAGTTCTTC. The rearrangement joins TRBV29-1 to TRBJ2-1; 7 bases line up with TRBD1. Germline CDR1 reads SQVTM; CDR2 reads ANQGSEA. The J segment lost 12 bases and the V segment lost 0 bases, leaving 8 bases of the junction unmatched. The CDR3 runs 13 residues.

CDR3 nucleotides: TGCGCCAGCAGCCTCGAACGGGGGACGTATAATTCACCCCTCCACTTT. Translating it yields CASSLERGTYNSPLHF. The rearrangement joins TRBV5-1 to TRBJ1-6, with D tentatively TRBD1 (5 bases). The CDR3 has 16 residues. Between the trimmed V and J ends, which lost 4 bases and 4 bases, there was a span of 15 bases. Per the germline V gene, CDR1 is SGHRS and CDR2 is YFSETQ.

The chain recombines TRBV6-6 with TRBJ2-1, with a tentative D call TRBD2 (6 bases). The V gene's germline CDR1 is MNHNY and CDR2 SVGAGI (reference sequence). The CDR3 consists of 13 residues. Trimming removed 6 bases from V and 3 bases from J, with 9 bases in between. The CDR3 protein is CASSGGDYNEQFF. CDR3 DNA sequence: TGTGCCAGCAGCGGGGGTGACTACAATGAGCAGTTCTTC.

This clonotype was seen repeatedly, ten times or more. This chain connects TRBV20-1 to TRBJ2-7; 8 positions match TRBD1. This CDR3 has 16 amino acids. With V trimmed by 2 bases and J by 4 bases, 13 bases remained unmatched. Germline-derived CDR1 and CDR2 are DFQATT and SNEGSKA (reference sequence). The CDR3: CSARRRFGQGQYEQYF. In DNA, the CDR3 is TGCAGTGCTAGACGGCGCTTCGGACAGGGCCAATACGAGCAGTACTTC.

The chain employs TRBV12-5 and TRBJ2-7; D ambiguous. CDR1 is LGHNT, CDR2 FRNRAP, per germline. Trimming pared 1 base from V and 6 bases from J, leaving 10 bases between. The CDR3 runs to 13 residues. The CDR3 loop reads CASGLGANGEQYF. As DNA, the CDR3 is TGTGCTAGTGGTTTGGGGGCGAATGGCGAGCAGTACTTC.

This clonotype was picked up many times. The V and J genes are TRBV27 and TRBJ1-6, with TRBD1 as a possible D gene (5 bases). Germline CDR1 is MNHEY and CDR2 is SMNVEV (reference sequence). The V and J ends lost 4 bases and 5 bases respectively, with 18 bases between them. The length of the CDR3 is 17 residues. CDR3 residues: CASSSLGGAVNNSPLHF. CDR3 nucleotide sequence: TGTGCCAGCAGTTCCCTTGGGGGTGCCGTGAATAATTCACCCCTCCACTTT.

This clonotype was counted a few times. The chain combines TRBV9 with TRBJ2-1, with D possibly TRBD2 on 6 matching bases. Per the germline V gene, CDR1 is SGDLS and CDR2 is YYNGEE. The CDR3 sequence is 15 residues long. Trimming shortened V by 4 bases and J by 2 bases, and 13 bases separated the two germline ends. CDR3 region: CASSPSRGTYNEQFF. The DNA of the CDR3 is TGTGCCAGCAGCCCCTCTCGGGGGACCTACAATGAGCAGTTCTTC.

The V and J genes are TRBV20-1 and TRBJ1-4; D possibly corresponds to TRBD1 (6 bases). V lost 4 bases and J lost 5, with 14 bases in between. Per germline, CDR1 DFQATT and CDR2 SNEGSKA (reference sequence). The CDR3 extends over 14 amino acids. The CDR3 loop is CSAKPLRGNEKLFF. The CDR3 DNA is TGCAGTGCTAAACCCCTCAGGGGCAATGAAAAACTGTTTTTT.

A few counts support this clonotype. The chain uses TRBV6-2 or TRBV6-3 and TRBJ2-1; TRBD2 agrees at 14 bases. V gave up 2 bases and J gave up 8 bases; unmatched junction bases: 14. CDR3 length: 19 amino acids. CDR1 is MNHEY and CDR2 is SVGEGT in the germline V gene. The CDR3: CASSYRGRTPGLAGDEQFF. The CDR3 DNA reads as TGTGCCAGCAGTTACCGAGGCAGGACACCGGGACTAGCGGGAGATGAGCAGTTCTTC.

Only a few counts were recorded for this clonotype. The chain links TRBV4-1 to TRBJ2-4; 7 bases match TRBD1. Germline loops: CDR1 MGHRA, CDR2 YSYEKL. The CDR3 is made up of 17 amino acids. V dropped 3 bases and J dropped 1; count of bases not matched to a gene: 9. This CDR3 is CASSQLSDREAKNIQYF. Written as DNA, the CDR3 is TGCGCCAGCAGCCAGTTATCCGACAGGGAGGCCAAAAACATTCAGTACTTC.

This clonotype has a handful of counts. The CDR3 nucleotides read TGTGCCACCAGCCCAGGGACGAACTATGGCTACACCTTC. It translates to CATSPGTNYGYTF. V is TRBV15 and J is TRBJ1-2; tentative D call: TRBD1 (5 bases). The CDR3 length is 13 residues. Germline lookup yields CDR1 LNHNV and CDR2 YYDKDF (reference sequence). Trimming stripped 5 bases from V and 2 bases from J, with 9 bases between. Drawing the rest from reference TRBV15 and TRBJ1-2, the complete variable domain is DAMVIQNPRYQVTQFGKPVTLSCSQTLNHNVMYWYQQKSSQAPKLLFHYYDKDFNNEADTPDNFQSRRPNTSFCFLDIRSPGLGDTAMYLCATSPGTNYGYTFGSGTRLTVV.

V gene TRBV5-1 combines with J gene TRBJ2-7; perhaps TRBD2 as D (6 bases). V was cut by 4 bases and J by 5 bases, with 16 bases left in between. Per the germline V gene, CDR1 is SGHRS and CDR2 is YFSETQ. The CDR3 covers 14 residues. CDR3 nucleotide sequence: TGCGCCAGCAGCCCGGGAGTTGGAAGGAACGAGCAGTACTTC. The encoded protein is CASSPGVGRNEQYF.

The V and J genes are TRBV12-3 or TRBV12-4 and TRBJ1-2; 9 nucleotides align to TRBD1. Unmatched junction bases numbered 10, after V lost 4 bases and J lost 7 bases. The CDR3 spans 15 residues. The CDR3 DNA follows: TGTGCCAGCAGTTGGGGACAGGGCGGGTTGTCTGGCTACACCTTC. It codes for CASSWGQGGLSGYTF.

The chain links TRBV5-8 to TRBJ2-3; D not resolved. Germline lookup yields CDR1 SGHTS and CDR2 YDEGEE. Trimming stripped 4 bases from V and 4 bases from J, with 16 bases between. The CDR3 has 15 residues. The CDR3 sequence: CASSGTGSTADTQYF. The CDR3 bases are TGTGCCAGCAGCGGAACGGGTTCGACGGCAGATACGCAGTATTTT. The full variable domain, its missing parts supplied by reference TRBV5-8 and TRBJ2-3, is EAGVTQSPTHLIKTRGQQATLRCSPISGHTSVYWYQQALGLGLQFLLWYDEGEERNRGNFPPRFSGRQFPNYSSELNVNALELEDSALYLCASSGTGSTADTQYFGPGTRLTVL.

This chain uses TRBV7-2 with TRBJ2-1, with 10 bases that match TRBD2. CDR1 and CDR2 (germline): SGHTA, FQGNSA. The CDR3 is made up of 13 amino acids. V shed 5 bases, J shed 10 bases, and the junction held 5 bases outside the gene matches. In DNA form, the CDR3 reads TGTGCCAGCAGCCCGTCGGGACTAGCGGAGCAGTTCTTC. Translated, it gives CASSPSGLAEQFF.

This clonotype has more than one count but fewer than ten. V gene TRBV20-1 combines with J gene TRBJ2-5, with D possibly matching TRBD1 (6 bases). The V end lost 1 base, the J end lost 2 bases, and 17 bases lay between the germline ends. Germline CDR1 reads DFQATT; CDR2 reads SNEGSKA (reference sequence). The CDR3 extends over 16 amino acids. The CDR3, as DNA: TGCAGTGCTAGAGCCCCAGGTGGGCAGGGGCAAGAGACCCAGTACTTC. This gives the protein CSARAPGGQGQETQYF.

This clonotype has only a few counts. This chain connects TRBV20-1 to TRBJ2-2; no firm D call. The CDR3 contains 12 residues. The germline V gene has CDR1 DFQATT and CDR2 SNEGSKA (reference sequence). Trimming took 3 bases from V and 3 from J, leaving 5 bases between them. The CDR3 DNA sequence: TGCAGTGCTAGTGCGGACACCGGGGAGCTGTTTTTT. Protein product: CSASADTGELFF.